These 20 T cell receptor beta chains were sequenced from one sample in a study of shared T cell receptors in the human thymus. Repertoires were generated with immunoSEQ multiplex PCR, while TCRdb's copy carries only in-frame clones and drops some. The top ten clones hold roughly 0.01% of a sample with 650,000 to 950,000 clones, around 85% of them seen once. The same sample was also studied in work on human thymus T cells.

Sequenced: thymocytes. Source of these receptors: a girl under three years old with a congenital heart defect.

Of note for this clone: Other DNA sequences in this specimen translate into the identical CDR3. The J gene is TRBJ1-3, the V gene TRBV4-1, with 8 bases matching TRBD1. V gave up 5 bases and J gave up 3 bases; unmatched junction bases: 3. Germline V gene lookup returns CDR1 MGHRA and CDR2 YSYEKL. The CDR3 has 14 residues. CDR3 loop: CASSVDRDGNTIYF. The DNA of the CDR3 is TGCGCCAGCAGCGTGGACAGGGATGGAAACACCATATATTTT.

The chain recombines TRBV6-5 with TRBJ2-7; 7 bases fit TRBD1. Trimming removed 3 bases from V and 5 bases from J; junction bases left unmatched: 13. CDR1 MNHEY and CDR2 SVGAGI come from the germline V gene. This CDR3 spans 16 amino acids. The CDR3 region is CASSYFGQEVEDEQYF. CDR3 bases: TGTGCCAGCAGTTATTTCGGACAGGAGGTTGAGGACGAGCAGTACTTC.

The chain couples TRBV14 to TRBJ1-1; D is ambiguous. Germline V gives CDR1 SGHDN, CDR2 FVKESK. Trimming removed 1 base from V and 6 bases from J, with 9 bases in between. CDR3 length equals 13 residues. For the CDR3, the DNA is TGTGCCAGCAGCCAAGTAGGGCGGGCTGAAGCTTTCTTT. Translating it yields CASSQVGRAEAFF.

This chain joins TRBV9 and TRBJ2-7; 14 nucleotides line up with TRBD2. Trimming removed 5 bases from V and 0 bases from J; junction bases left unmatched: 1. The germline CDR1 and CDR2 sequences are SGDLS and YYNGEE. The CDR3 is made up of 15 amino acids. Here the CDR3 DNA reads TGTGCCAGCAGTGGACTAGCGGGGGGCTCCTACGAGCAGTACTTC. Translation: CASSGLAGGSYEQYF.

This clone occurred once. J is TRBJ1-2 and V is TRBV28; TRBD1 might be the D (5 bases). The CDR3 contains 15 residues. From germline, CDR1 is MDHEN and CDR2 SYDVKM. Trimming removed 6 bases from V and 3 bases from J, with 17 bases in between. The CDR3, as DNA: TGTGCCAGCAGAAATTCCAGGGAAGGGGACTATGGCTACACCTTC. Residues: CASRNSREGDYGYTF.

The chain carries TRBV6-5 and TRBJ2-3; no firm D call. The germline V and J ends were trimmed by 5 bases and 2 bases, with 14 bases remaining between them. The CDR3 loop spans 15 amino acids. Germline loops: CDR1 MNHEY, CDR2 SVGAGI. CDR3 sequence (DNA): TGTGCCAGCAGTAATATTACCCGAGACACAGATACGCAGTATTTT. Translation: CASSNITRDTDTQYF.

The chain carries TRBV10-3 and TRBJ1-2, with D unresolved. CDR3 length equals 17 residues. The germline CDR1 and CDR2 sequences are ENHRY and SYGVKD. With 6 bases removed from V and 2 bases from J, the gap between germline ends came to 22 bases. CDR3 region: CAIRSGALAEQNYGYTF. CDR3 nucleotide sequence: TGTGCCATCAGGAGTGGTGCCTTGGCAGAACAGAACTATGGCTACACCTTC.

This clone was recorded a few times. V gene TRBV6-5 combines with J gene TRBJ2-2; D is undetermined. Trimming shortened V by 2 bases and J by 6 bases, and 4 bases separated the two germline ends. The V gene's germline CDR1 is MNHEY and CDR2 SVGAGI. There are 12 residues in the CDR3. The CDR3 sequence: CASSYRPGELFF. In nucleotides, the CDR3 is TGTGCCAGCAGTTACCGTCCCGGGGAGCTGTTTTTT.

In this sample, this clone turned up a few times. The chain has TRBV7-9 and TRBJ1-5; D perhaps matches TRBD1 (5 bases). The CDR3 totals 12 residues. The germline CDR1 and CDR2 sequences are SEHNR and FQNEAQ (reference sequence). V was cut by 5 bases and J by 5 bases, with 7 bases left in between. The CDR3 DNA reads as TGTGCCAGCAGCCCGGGGGATCAGCCCCAGCATTTT. The encoded protein is CASSPGDQPQHF.

V gene TRBV27 combines with J gene TRBJ2-5; D gene unclear. Per germline, CDR1 MNHEY and CDR2 SMNVEV (reference sequence). Between the trimmed V and J ends, which lost 6 bases and 3 bases, there was a span of 5 bases. The length of the CDR3 is 11 residues. The CDR3 DNA sequence: TGTGCCAGCAGACGGGAAGAGACCCAGTACTTC. This encodes CASRREETQYF.

The chain couples TRBV9 to TRBJ2-7, with D unresolved. With 0 bases removed from V and 4 bases from J, the gap between germline ends came to 5 bases. This CDR3 region has 12 residues. In germline, CDR1 is SGDLS, CDR2 YYNGEE. DNA of the CDR3: TGTGCCAGCAGCGTAGATAGATACGAGCAGTACTTC. Translating gives CASSVDRYEQYF.

The rearrangement links TRBV30 to TRBJ2-1, with TRBD2 matching over 8 bases. The CDR3 is 15 residues long. Per the germline V gene, CDR1 is GTSNPN and CDR2 is SVGIG (reference sequence). V trimming: 5 bases; J trimming: 7 bases; junction bases outside the gene matches: 13. CDR3 sequence: CAWVRRAGAPNEQFF. The DNA for the CDR3 is TGTGCCTGGGTGCGTAGAGCGGGGGCCCCGAATGAGCAGTTCTTC.

The chain combines TRBV7-2 with TRBJ1-1; D is uncertain. Trimming took off 8 bases at V and 1 base at J, with 5 bases between the two ends. The CDR3 runs to 11 residues. CDR1 SGHTA and CDR2 FQGNSA come from the germline V gene. The CDR3 loop is CASPGNTEAFF. In nucleotides, the CDR3 is TGTGCCAGCCCGGGGAACACTGAAGCTTTCTTT.

This sequence joins TRBV7-3 and TRBJ1-1; TRBD1 agrees at 7 bases. The CDR3 runs to 22 residues. V gave up 0 bases and J gave up 0 bases; unmatched junction bases: 22. Germline assignment: CDR1 SGHTA and CDR2 FQGTGA. CDR3 residues: CASSLTLVGTDPKSLMNTEAFF. In DNA form, the CDR3 reads TGTGCCAGCAGCTTAACCTTGGTTGGGACAGATCCAAAAAGCCTAATGAACACTGAAGCTTTCTTT.

This clone has a handful of counts. The gene calls are TRBV19 and TRBJ2-7; 9 nucleotides match TRBD1. The CDR3 is 14 residues long. Germline CDR1 reads LNHDA; CDR2 reads SQIVND (reference sequence). Trimming took 3 bases from V and 5 from J; bases not matched to a gene: 5. The CDR3 is CASSMIGQGHEQYF. The CDR3 DNA reads TGTGCCAGTAGTATGATAGGACAGGGGCACGAGCAGTACTTC.

This chain joins TRBV7-2 and TRBJ2-1; TRBD2 matches at 10 bases. There are 16 residues in the CDR3. The germline CDR1 and CDR2 sequences are SGHTA and FQGNSA. The trim removed 7 bases at V and 3 bases at J, leaving 9 bases unmatched. The CDR3, as DNA: TGTGCCAGCAAAAGCGGGGGGGTCCCCCTCTACAATGAGCAGTTCTTC. Protein: CASKSGGVPLYNEQFF. Together with reference TRBV7-2 and TRBJ2-1, the CDR3 gives the full variable domain: GAGVSQSPSNKVTEKGKDVELRCDPISGHTALYWYRQSLGQGLEFLIYFQGNSAPDKSGLPSDRFSAERTGGSVSTLTIQRTQQEDSAVYLCASKSGGVPLYNEQFFGPGTRLTVL.

Only a few counts were recorded for this clone. The genes are TRBV10-3 and TRBJ1-6; the match to TRBD1 covers 7 bases. The CDR3 consists of 15 residues. CDR1 ENHRY and CDR2 SYGVKD come from the germline V gene. The junction had 11 bases not matched to a gene; V was cut back by 8 bases and J by 7 bases. The CDR3 region is CAIGYYGDRNSPLHF. DNA for the CDR3: TGTGCCATCGGCTATTACGGGGACAGAAATTCACCCCTCCACTTT.

V gene TRBV7-9 combines with J gene TRBJ2-7; 8 bases line up with TRBD1. J gave up 6 bases and V 5 bases, and 9 bases lay outside the gene matches. CDR3 length: 14 residues. Germline CDR1 SEHNR, CDR2 FQNEAQ (reference sequence). CDR3 coding DNA: TGTGCCAGCAGCGTAGGAGTCGACAGGGGCGAGCAGTACTTC. Its protein is CASSVGVDRGEQYF.

The CDR3 loop reads CASSLGHRYNQPQHF. The CDR3 DNA sequence: TGTGCCAGCAGCTTAGGCCACAGGTACAATCAGCCCCAGCATTTT. V and J are TRBV7-2 and TRBJ1-5; tentative D call: TRBD1 (5 bases). This CDR3 spans 15 amino acids. V was clipped by 1 base and J by 3 bases, with 10 bases between them. Looked up from germline, CDR1 is SGHTA and CDR2 is FQGNSA.

This chain links TRBV4-3 with TRBJ1-5, with 10 bases that match TRBD1. CDR3 size: 15 residues. Germline lookup yields CDR1 LGHNA and CDR2 YSLEER. V lost 0 bases to trimming and J lost 8 bases; unmatched junction nucleotides: 4. The CDR3: CASSQERDRGKPQHF. CDR3 in DNA: TGCGCCAGCAGCCAAGAAAGGGACAGGGGAAAGCCCCAGCATTTT.